Below are 24 T cell receptor beta chains sequenced from a single sample in a study of cytomegalovirus exposure and HLA in healthy donors. The PCR employed 60 Vbeta primers together with 13 Jbeta primers. The assay was immunoSEQ multiplex PCR, and TCRdb's table has in-frame clones only and misses some. The table has more than 110,000 clones, about 78% seen once. Sequenced sample: PBMCs. These receptors all stem from a man between 18 and 35 years old in good health and CMV-seronegative.

The chain uses TRBV2 and TRBJ1-2; D is unresolved. This CDR3 has 17 residues. Germline CDR1 SNHLY, CDR2 FYNNEI. V lost 6 bases, J lost 4 bases, and 24 bases lay in between. Here the CDR3 DNA reads TGTGCCAGCAGATGGCGAAACACAGCCCCTACCTTCTATGGCTACACCTTC. It translates to CASRWRNTAPTFYGYTF.

V usage is TRBV27 and J usage is TRBJ2-1; possibly TRBD1 for D (7 bases). The V gene's germline CDR1 is MNHEY and CDR2 SMNVEV (reference sequence). CDR3 length equals 14 residues. V dropped 7 bases and J dropped 2 bases, with 12 bases sitting between them. The CDR3 region has the DNA TGTGCCAGCACCGCGGGACAGACCTACAATGAGCAGTTCTTC. It encodes CASTAGQTYNEQFF.

The CDR3 DNA reads TGTGCCAGCAGGTATGGGACAGGGACCCACGAGCAGTACTTC. It codes for CASRYGTGTHEQYF. This chain joins TRBV2 and TRBJ2-7; 9 positions agree with TRBD1. Germline CDR1 SNHLY, CDR2 FYNNEI. The J segment lost 5 bases and the V segment lost 6 bases, leaving 8 bases of the junction unmatched. The CDR3 runs to 14 residues.

V usage is TRBV27 and J usage is TRBJ2-7; 11 bases are a match to TRBD2. This CDR3 has 15 residues. Looked up from germline, CDR1 is MNHEY and CDR2 is SMNVEV (reference sequence). Trimming cost V 3 bases and J 4 bases; bases outside gene matches: 5. CDR3 region: CASSFSTSGAYEQYF. The CDR3 DNA reads as TGTGCCAGCAGTTTCTCGACTAGCGGGGCATACGAGCAGTACTTC.

CDR3 protein: CASGQGENYGYTF. DNA for the CDR3: TGTGCCTCTGGACAGGGGGAGAACTATGGCTACACCTTC. The chain uses TRBV10-3 and TRBJ1-2; TRBD1 agrees at 10 bases. CDR1 ENHRY and CDR2 SYGVKD come from the germline V gene. J gave up 2 bases and V 11 bases, and 5 bases lay outside the gene matches. The length of the CDR3 is 13 residues.

In its sample, this clone was seen once. This chain connects TRBV27 to TRBJ2-7, with a possible D match to TRBD2 (6 bases). The V end was cut by 4 bases, the J end by 2 bases, with 9 bases between. The CDR3 is made up of 13 amino acids. Germline CDR1 MNHEY, CDR2 SMNVEV (reference sequence). The CDR3 DNA reads TGTGCCAGCAGTTACCGGGAGACCTACGAGCAGTACTTC. Protein product: CASSYRETYEQYF.

The chain employs TRBV18 and TRBJ2-3; D not certain. Trimming pared 0 bases from V and 14 bases from J, leaving 12 bases between. This CDR3 is 12 amino acids long. The germline V gene encodes CDR1 KGHSH and CDR2 LQKENI. The CDR3 sequence: CASSPPAGASYF. The DNA for the CDR3 is TGTGCCAGCTCACCACCCGCAGGCGCCTCGTATTTT.

This clone was seen only a few times. V and J are TRBV4-2 and TRBJ1-5, with D possibly being TRBD1 (6 bases). From germline, CDR1 is LGHNA and CDR2 YNFKEQ. The V and J ends lost 1 base and 4 bases respectively, with 14 bases between them. The CDR3 has 16 amino acids. The CDR3 sequence: CASSQAVQGKNQPQHF. The CDR3 nucleotides are TGTGCCAGCAGCCAAGCGGTACAGGGTAAGAATCAGCCCCAGCATTTT.

As concerns this clone: At the DNA level, this CDR3 is encoded by other sequences in the same sample as well. V and J are TRBV29-1 and TRBJ1-1; 10 positions match TRBD1. In germline, CDR1 is SQVTM, CDR2 ANQGSEA. This CDR3 is 13 amino acids long. Germline trimming cut 5 bases from V and 5 bases from J; bases unmatched to any gene: 5. The chain's CDR3 is CSVSTGGLTEAFF. CDR3 DNA sequence: TGCAGCGTTTCGACAGGGGGCTTAACTGAAGCTTTCTTT.

The chain recombines TRBV7-9 with TRBJ1-6, with no clear D. V was clipped by 6 bases and J by 4 bases, with 13 bases between them. Germline V CDR1 and CDR2: SEHNR, FQNEAQ (reference sequence). This CDR3 has 15 amino acids. CDR3 bases: TGTGCCAGCAGGCCCCCGGCGGGGTATAATTCACCCCTCCACTTT. Translating gives CASRPPAGYNSPLHF.

This clone was detected only a few times. This chain connects TRBV10-1 to TRBJ2-2, with 11 bases lining up with TRBD2. The CDR3 has 14 amino acids. The ends lost 8 bases at V and 5 bases at J; junction bases unmatched: 4. Per germline, CDR1 WNHNN and CDR2 SYGVQD (reference sequence). The CDR3, as DNA: TGCGCCAGCTCCCGACTAGCGGGGACCGGGGAGCTGTTTTTT. This translates into CASSRLAGTGELFF.

This clone was found once. The rearrangement links TRBV25-1 to TRBJ2-5; 12 nucleotides agree with TRBD1. The J call may be wrong; the DNA end is better matched by TRBJ2-7. CDR1 is MGHDK, CDR2 SYGVNS, per germline. The CDR3 is made up of 17 amino acids. CDR3 sequence: CASSEYPPGTGGGEQYF. CDR3 nucleotides: TGTGCCAGCAGTGAATACCCTCCCGGGACAGGGGGCGGCGAGCAGTACTTC.

The V gene is TRBV5-6, the J gene TRBJ1-5; possible D gene TRBD1, 5 bases. V shed 0 bases and J shed 1 base, with 11 bases lying between them. This CDR3 comprises 16 residues. The germline V gene has CDR1 SGHDT and CDR2 YYEEEE. The DNA for the CDR3 is TGTGCCAGCAGCTTGGGCGACAGAGACAGCAATCAGCCCCAGCATTTT. Its translation: CASSLGDRDSNQPQHF.

The chain joins TRBV28 to TRBJ1-2; 8 bases map to TRBD1. Looked up from germline, CDR1 is MDHEN and CDR2 is SYDVKM. The CDR3 sequence is 14 residues long. J was trimmed by 8 bases and V by 2 bases; bases with no gene match: 7. CDR3 amino acids: CASSLTDRAGGYTF. In DNA, the CDR3 is TGTGCCAGCAGTTTAACGGACAGGGCAGGGGGCTACACCTTC.

This chain links TRBV6-5 with TRBJ1-1; TRBD1 matches at 7 bases. Germline CDR1 is MNHEY and CDR2 is SVGAGI. V lost 2 bases, J lost 0 bases, and 6 bases stayed unmatched. This CDR3 region has 16 residues. In DNA, the CDR3 is TGTGCCAGCAGTTACGGCAGGGGGAACATGAACACTGAAGCTTTCTTT. Residues: CASSYGRGNMNTEAFF.

The gene calls are TRBV6-6 and TRBJ1-6, with D unclear. Germline V CDR1 and CDR2: MNHNY, SVGAGI (reference sequence). CDR3 length: 14 amino acids. Trimming took 0 bases from V and 10 from J, leaving 10 bases between them. The CDR3 sequence: CASSYSAGPSPLHF. In nucleotides, the CDR3 is TGTGCCAGCAGTTACTCGGCGGGTCCCTCACCCCTCCACTTT.

The chain links TRBV27 to TRBJ2-7; 8 bases match TRBD1. Trimming at V came to 7 bases and at J to 1 base, leaving 3 bases not matched to a gene. Germline V gene sequence: CDR1 MNHEY, CDR2 SMNVEV (reference sequence). This CDR3 is built from 13 residues. The CDR3: CASTDRGSYEQYF. CDR3 DNA sequence: TGTGCCAGCACCGACAGGGGATCCTACGAGCAGTACTTC.

The chain combines TRBV15 with TRBJ1-1; TRBD1 matches at 9 bases. V lost 8 bases, J lost 3 bases, and 13 bases stayed unmatched. Per the germline V gene, CDR1 is LNHNV and CDR2 is YYDKDF (reference sequence). The CDR3 spans 16 residues. The CDR3 reads CATRSGTGLMDTEAFF. The CDR3 DNA reads as TGTGCCACCCGGAGCGGGACAGGGCTTATGGACACTGAAGCTTTCTTT.

This clone appeared once. The V call is TRBV18, the J call TRBJ1-2; TRBD1 matches at 7 bases. The J segment lost 2 bases and the V segment lost 3 bases, leaving 9 bases of the junction unmatched. Germline CDR1 and CDR2: KGHSH and LQKENI. The CDR3 extends over 16 amino acids. The CDR3 loop reads CASSPPGGFTNYGYTF. CDR3 DNA: TGTGCCAGCTCACCCCCAGGGGGGTTTACGAACTATGGCTACACCTTC.

In the case of this clone: One junction end does not reproduce the germline sequence, and a read error may be involved. Other DNA sequences of this sample code for an identical CDR3. V gene TRBV5-4 combines with J gene TRBJ1-2; a weak D match, TRBD1 (5 bases). The germline V gene has CDR1 SGHNT and CDR2 YYREEE (reference sequence). The CDR3 is 15 amino acids. DNA of the CDR3: TGTGCCAGCAGCTCGGCCTTAGACAGACTCTATGGTTACACCTTC. Its translation is CASSSALDRLYGYTF.

The DNA for the CDR3 is TGTGCCAGCTCACCGCCGGGACCGCGGGAGGACACCGGGGAGCTGTTTTTT. Translating it yields CASSPPGPREDTGELFF. This sequence joins TRBV18 and TRBJ2-2; 8 bases align to TRBD2. The trim removed 3 bases at V and 3 bases at J, leaving 9 bases unmatched. The CDR3 is 17 residues long. Germline V gene lookup returns CDR1 KGHSH and CDR2 LQKENI.

This clone appeared a few times. The chain couples TRBV6-4 to TRBJ1-3; D is perhaps TRBD1 (5 bases). Trimming left V 6 bases short and J 2 bases short, with 8 bases between. Germline V gives CDR1 MRHNA, CDR2 SNTAGT. The CDR3 totals 13 residues. The CDR3: CASSAGPGNTIYF. CDR3 coding DNA: TGTGCCAGCAGCGCAGGGCCTGGAAACACCATATATTTT.

V and J are TRBV9 and TRBJ2-7, with a possible D match to TRBD1 (5 bases). V was clipped by 0 bases and J by 5 bases, with 15 bases between them. The CDR3 spans 15 residues. CDR1 SGDLS and CDR2 YYNGEE come from the germline V gene. CDR3 sequence: CASSVEGRVANEQYF. CDR3 nucleotide sequence: TGTGCCAGCAGCGTAGAGGGCAGGGTCGCCAACGAGCAGTACTTC.

The gene calls are TRBV19 and TRBJ2-3; tentative D call: TRBD2 (6 bases). This CDR3 is 14 amino acids long. Germline V gene data show CDR1 as LNHDA and CDR2 as SQIVND (reference sequence). Trimming left V 4 bases short and J 2 bases short, with 10 bases between. The CDR3 region has the DNA TGTGCCAGTAGTAGCGGGACCGCCACAGATACGCAGTATTTT. Its protein is CASSSGTATDTQYF. Full variable domain (rest looked up from reference TRBV19 and TRBJ2-3): DGGITQSPKYLFRKEGQNVTLSCEQNLNHDAMYWYRQDPGQGLRLIYYSQIVNDFQKGDIAEGYSVSREKKESFPLTVTSAQKNPTAFYLCASSSGTATDTQYFGPGTRLTVL.